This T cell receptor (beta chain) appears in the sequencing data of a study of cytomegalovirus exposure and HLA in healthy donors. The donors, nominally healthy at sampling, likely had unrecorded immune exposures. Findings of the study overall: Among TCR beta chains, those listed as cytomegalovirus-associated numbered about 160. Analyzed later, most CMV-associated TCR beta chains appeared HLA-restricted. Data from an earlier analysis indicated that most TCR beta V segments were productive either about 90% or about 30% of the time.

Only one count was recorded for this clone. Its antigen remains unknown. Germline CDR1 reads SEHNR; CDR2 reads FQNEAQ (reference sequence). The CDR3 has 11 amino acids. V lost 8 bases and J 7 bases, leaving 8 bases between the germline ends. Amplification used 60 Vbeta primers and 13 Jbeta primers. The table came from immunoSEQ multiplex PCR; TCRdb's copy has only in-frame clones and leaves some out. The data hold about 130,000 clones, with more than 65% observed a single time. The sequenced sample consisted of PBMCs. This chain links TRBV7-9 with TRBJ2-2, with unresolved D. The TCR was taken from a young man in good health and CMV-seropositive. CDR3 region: CASAPGGELFF. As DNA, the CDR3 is TGTGCCAGCGCCCCCGGCGGGGAGCTGTTTTTT. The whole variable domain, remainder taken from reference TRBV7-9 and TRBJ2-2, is DTGVSQNPRHKITKRGQNVTFRCDPISEHNRLYWYRQTLGQGPEFLTYFQNEAQLEKSRLLSDRFSAERPKGSFSTLEIQRTEQGDSAMYLCASAPGGELFFGEGSRLTVL.